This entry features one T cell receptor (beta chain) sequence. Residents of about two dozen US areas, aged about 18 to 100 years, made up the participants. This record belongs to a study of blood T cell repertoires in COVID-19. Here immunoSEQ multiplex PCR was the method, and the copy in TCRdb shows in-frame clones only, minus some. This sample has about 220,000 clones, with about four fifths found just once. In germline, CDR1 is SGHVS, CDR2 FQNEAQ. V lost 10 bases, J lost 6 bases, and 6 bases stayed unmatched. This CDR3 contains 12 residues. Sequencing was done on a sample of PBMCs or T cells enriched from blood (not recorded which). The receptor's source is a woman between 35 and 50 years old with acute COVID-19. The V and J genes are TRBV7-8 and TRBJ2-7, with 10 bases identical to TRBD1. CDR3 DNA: TGTGCCATCAGGGGGACAGGGGTCGAGCAGTACTTC. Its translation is CAIRGTGVEQYF.